These T cell receptor beta chains were read from a single sample in a study of shared clonotypes between healthy human individuals. Sequencing was performed with immunoSEQ multiplex PCR; in TCRdb, only in-frame clones are kept and a portion is missing. The sample lists 2 million to 2.5 million clones, more than 85% seen once, with more than 1.5% in the top ten. Sequenced material: naive CD8+ T cells from PBMCs. The receptors shown here come from a man between 18 and 35 years old in good health. Some clones in this sample may be carry-over from other donors' samples. The CDR3 runs from the conserved cysteine through the conserved F or W. Fields, in order: clone size, J gene, D gene, V gene, CDR3 protein, CDR3 DNA. D genes are given only for firm matches. The size entry is marked missing in some rows and otherwise reads once, few, many or a size class.

NA,TRBJ1-5,NA,TRBV7-9,CASSLGQRNQPQHF,TGTGCCAGCAGCTTAGGGCAACGCAATCAGCCCCAGCATTTT
NA,TRBJ1-1,NA,TRBV9,CASSADGMIEAFF,TGTGCCAGCAGCGCCGACGGCATGATTGAAGCTTTCTTT
NA,TRBJ1-5,NA,TRBV9,CASSSGINQPQHF,TGTGCCAGCAGTTCAGGTATCAATCAGCCCCAGCATTTT
NA,TRBJ2-7,NA,TRBV7-8,CASSYTARVNYEQYF,TGTGCCAGCAGCTATACCGCACGCGTAAACTACGAGCAGTACTTC
NA,TRBJ1-2,TRBD1,TRBV19,CASPPDREKDYGYTF,TGTGCCAGTCCCCCAGACAGGGAAAAGGACTATGGCTACACCTTC
NA,TRBJ2-7,TRBD2,TRBV4-1,CASSQKMVLLAGVYEQYF,TGCGCCAGCAGCCAGAAGATGGTCTTACTAGCGGGAGTATACGAGCAGTACTTC
NA,TRBJ2-1,NA,TRBV13,CASSTSGDNEQFF,TGTGCCAGCAGCACGTCGGGCGACAATGAGCAGTTCTTC
NA,TRBJ2-7,TRBD1,TRBV28,CASSPRTGGNYEQYF,TGTGCCAGCAGTCCGCGGACAGGGGGGAACTACGAGCAGTACTTC
NA,TRBJ1-3,NA,TRBV11-2,CASSLVGWADSGNTIYF,TGTGCCAGCAGCTTAGTGGGCTGGGCGGACTCTGGAAACACCATATATTTT
NA,TRBJ2-7,TRBD2,TRBV7-8,CASSLVGLAGVREQYF,TGTGCCAGCAGCTTAGTAGGACTAGCGGGAGTGAGAGAGCAGTACTTC
NA,TRBJ1-3,TRBD1,TRBV5-3,CARSWTLGQLYSGNTIYF,TGTGCCAGAAGCTGGACCCTGGGACAGCTCTACTCTGGAAACACCATATATTTT
NA,TRBJ1-3,NA,TRBV6-6,CASSYYPDTIYF,TGTGCCAGCAGTTACTACCCCGACACCATATATTTT
NA,TRBJ1-3,NA,TRBV18,CASSPDSGNTIYF,TGTGCCAGCTCACCAGACTCTGGAAACACCATATATTTT
NA,TRBJ2-6,NA,TRBV19,CASSNVLTF,TGTGCCAGCTCGAACGTCCTGACTTTC
NA,TRBJ2-7,TRBD2,TRBV7-9,CASSLSPSGSYEQYF,TGTGCCAGCAGCTTATCGCCTAGCGGCTCCTACGAGCAGTACTTC
NA,TRBJ1-1,TRBD1,TRBV7-8,CASSLDRRENTEAFF,TGTGCCAGCAGCTTGGACAGGAGGGAGAACACTGAAGCTTTCTTT
NA,TRBJ2-7,TRBD2,TRBV2,CASSQSSGIYEQYF,TGTGCCAGCAGCCAAAGTAGCGGGATCTACGAGCAGTACTTC
NA,TRBJ1-5,TRBD1,TRBV28,CASRSTGHGQPQHF,TGTGCCAGCAGGTCGACAGGGCATGGTCAGCCCCAGCATTTT
NA,TRBJ1-1,NA,TRBV11-2,CASSPSGQRGVFTEAFF,TGTGCCAGCAGCCCCTCCGGACAGAGAGGAGTCTTCACTGAAGCTTTCTTT
once,TRBJ2-3,TRBD2,TRBV2,CASSEARLAGGDTQYF,TGTGCCAGCAGTGAAGCGCGCCTAGCGGGAGGGGATACGCAGTATTTT
NA,TRBJ1-1,NA,TRBV11-2,CASTRLRGTEAFF,TGTGCCAGCACCAGGCTGCGGGGTACTGAAGCTTTCTTT
NA,TRBJ2-1,TRBD2,TRBV19,CASSIDWGGFYNEQFF,TGTGCCAGTAGTATAGACTGGGGGGGTTTTTACAATGAGCAGTTCTTC